These 11 T cell receptor beta chains originate from one sample sequenced in a study of CD8+ T cells in alopecia areata. Once RNA had been extracted, it was reverse transcribed into cDNA to act as the sequencing template. Measured with immunoSEQ multiplex PCR; TCRdb has only the in-frame clones, and not every one. The sample has some 130,000 clones, around three fifths seen once; the top ten hold roughly 4.8%. The sequenced sample was CD4+ T cells sorted from blood, obtained at week 0. The receptors were sampled from a human donor with alopecia areata.

The rearrangement links TRBV5-4 to TRBJ1-1; 8 bases are shared with TRBD1. Trimming removed 2 bases from V and 5 bases from J; junction bases left unmatched: 2. Per germline, CDR1 SGHNT and CDR2 YYREEE (reference sequence). The CDR3 contains 13 residues. The CDR3 region is CASSLQGGTEAFF. The CDR3 DNA reads as TGTGCCAGCAGCTTACAGGGGGGTACTGAAGCTTTCTTT.

This chain links TRBV29-1 with TRBJ1-3; D is perhaps TRBD1 (6 bases). The V and J ends lost 1 base and 3 bases respectively, with 10 bases between them. The CDR3 contains 14 residues. Germline V lookup: CDR1 SQVTM, CDR2 ANQGSEA. DNA for the CDR3: TGCAGCGTTGAAGCAGGGGCTAATGGAAACACCATATATTTT. Amino acids: CSVEAGANGNTIYF.

This clone was counted between two and nine times. The rearrangement joins TRBV7-3 to TRBJ2-1; tentative D call: TRBD2 (6 bases). The CDR3 is 14 residues long. The ends were cut back, 4 bases at V and 6 bases at J, with 13 bases in the middle. Germline assignment: CDR1 SGHTA and CDR2 FQGTGA. CDR3 DNA: TGTGCCAGCAGCTCAGAAACTAGCAGCAATGAGCAGTTCTTC. Translation gives CASSSETSSNEQFF.

The V gene is TRBV9, the J gene TRBJ2-5, with 7 bases lining up with TRBD1. Germline trimming cut 4 bases from V and 5 bases from J; bases unmatched to any gene: 11. Looked up from germline, CDR1 is SGDLS and CDR2 is YYNGEE. This CDR3 is 15 amino acids long. The CDR3 is CASSTDGTVRETQYF. As DNA, the CDR3 is TGTGCCAGCAGCACAGATGGGACAGTCAGGGAGACCCAGTACTTC.

The V gene is TRBV10-3, the J gene TRBJ2-3; 8 bases line up with TRBD2. Germline values: CDR1 ENHRY, CDR2 SYGVKD. Trimming removed 5 bases from V and 1 base from J; junction bases left unmatched: 5. This CDR3 has 15 residues. CDR3 nucleotide sequence: TGTGCCATCAGTCAAAGTAGCGGGGGCACAGATACGCAGTATTTT. Protein product: CAISQSSGGTDTQYF.

This clone was seen a few times. This chain connects TRBV18 to TRBJ1-1; 8 bases map to TRBD1. Germline trimming cut 3 bases from V and 6 bases from J; bases unmatched to any gene: 6. This CDR3 contains 14 residues. The V gene's germline CDR1 is KGHSH and CDR2 LQKENI. The CDR3: CASSPRQGKAEAFF. In nucleotides, the CDR3 is TGTGCCAGCTCACCGCGACAGGGGAAAGCTGAAGCTTTCTTT. Full variable domain (missing parts from reference TRBV18 and TRBJ1-1): NAGVMQNPRHLVRRRGQEARLRCSPMKGHSHVYWYRQLPEEGLKFMVYLQKENIIDESGMPKERFSAEFPKEGPSILRIQQVVRGDSAAYFCASSPRQGKAEAFFGQGTRLTVV.

The chain recombines TRBV28 with TRBJ2-5; D tentatively reads TRBD1 or TRBD2 (6 bases each). The V and J ends lost 3 bases and 5 bases respectively, with 13 bases between them. CDR1 MDHEN and CDR2 SYDVKM come from the germline V gene. The CDR3 runs 14 residues. CDR3 nucleotide sequence: TGTGCCAGCAGTTTTATCGGGGGCGGGGAGACCCAGTACTTC. Its protein is CASSFIGGGETQYF.

The rearrangement links TRBV7-7 to TRBJ2-5; 10 nucleotides match TRBD2. Trimming removed 5 bases from V and 0 bases from J; junction bases left unmatched: 15. Germline CDR1 SSHAT, CDR2 FNYEAQ (reference sequence). The CDR3 is 19 amino acids. CDR3 in amino acids: CASSQTPSGGAGYQETQYF. Written as DNA, the CDR3 is TGTGCCAGCAGCCAAACCCCCAGCGGGGGGGCGGGGTACCAAGAGACCCAGTACTTC.

CDR3 region: CASSPGRGALRYEQYF. DNA of the CDR3: TGTGCCAGCTCACCCGGAAGAGGGGCGCTTCGGTACGAGCAGTACTTC. The rearrangement links TRBV18 to TRBJ2-7, with D possibly called TRBD1 or TRBD2 (5 bases each). This CDR3 is built from 16 residues. Trimming left V 3 bases short and J 4 bases short, with 19 bases between. Germline V gives CDR1 KGHSH, CDR2 LQKENI.

This chain uses TRBV30 with TRBJ1-2; possibly TRBD1 for D (5 bases). CDR1 and CDR2 (germline): GTSNPN, SVGIG (reference sequence). With 2 bases removed from V and 6 bases from J, the gap between germline ends came to 13 bases. This CDR3 has 13 amino acids. The CDR3 sequence: CAWSSRDGNGYTF. The CDR3 DNA is TGTGCCTGGAGTAGCAGGGATGGGAATGGCTACACCTTC. Full variable domain (missing parts from reference TRBV30 and TRBJ1-2): SQTIHQWPATLVQPVGSPLSLECTVEGTSNPNLYWYRQAAGRGLQLLFYSVGIGQISSEVPQNLSASRPQDRQFILSSKKLLLSDSGFYLCAWSSRDGNGYTFGSGTRLTVV.

The chain recombines TRBV9 with TRBJ1-3, with D uncertain. This CDR3 is built from 15 residues. V lost 0 bases to trimming and J lost 6 bases, with 13 bases between them. Germline V gene sequence: CDR1 SGDLS, CDR2 YYNGEE. CDR3: CASSVAGGLENTIYF. CDR3 coding DNA: TGTGCCAGCAGCGTAGCTGGAGGGCTGGAAAACACCATATATTTT.